The 16 T cell receptor beta chains below come from one sample, sequenced in a study of cytomegalovirus exposure and HLA in healthy donors. Profiled with immunoSEQ multiplex PCR; TCRdb holds only in-frame clones, not every one. The table lists about 310,000 clones, nearly 90% of them singletons, with around 0.91% in the top ten. Sequencing was carried out using PBMCs. The receptors come from a man aged 25 to 45 in good health and CMV-seronegative.

The J gene is TRBJ2-7, the V gene TRBV19; tentative D call: TRBD1 (5 bases). Germline assignment: CDR1 LNHDA and CDR2 SQIVND (reference sequence). V was shortened by 2 bases and J by 3 bases, with 14 bases between the two germline ends. There are 15 residues in the CDR3. The CDR3 DNA reads TGTGCCAGTAGTATAAAGGTGACAGTACTCTACGAGCAGTACTTC. Translation: CASSIKVTVLYEQYF. Based on the CDR3 plus reference TRBV19 and TRBJ2-7, the full variable domain is DGGITQSPKYLFRKEGQNVTLSCEQNLNHDAMYWYRQDPGQGLRLIYYSQIVNDFQKGDIAEGYSVSREKKESFPLTVTSAQKNPTAFYLCASSIKVTVLYEQYFGPGTRLTVT.

This clone has only a few counts. V and J are TRBV2 and TRBJ2-7; the D is unclear. Germline V gene sequence: CDR1 SNHLY, CDR2 FYNNEI. The CDR3 runs 12 residues. Trimming took 6 bases from V and 0 from J, leaving 6 bases between them. CDR3 region: CASSFSSYEQYF. The CDR3 DNA is TGTGCCAGCAGCTTTAGCTCCTACGAGCAGTACTTC.

The V call is TRBV29-1, the J call TRBJ2-3, with D possibly matching TRBD2 (6 bases). The germline gives CDR1 SQVTM, CDR2 ANQGSEA. The CDR3 totals 12 residues. Trimming left V 1 base short and J 4 bases short, with 6 bases between. CDR3 sequence: CSVEGGADTQYF. CDR3 sequence (DNA): TGCAGCGTTGAAGGGGGGGCAGATACGCAGTATTTT.

This clone has just one count. The chain joins TRBV5-8 to TRBJ1-5; D is possibly TRBD1 (6 bases). Trimming took 5 bases from V and 0 from J, leaving 12 bases between them. The CDR3 runs to 15 residues. Looked up from germline, CDR1 is SGHTS and CDR2 is YDEGEE. The CDR3 region is CASSSGTHSNQPQHF. The CDR3 nucleotides read TGTGCCAGCAGTAGCGGGACACATAGCAATCAGCCCCAGCATTTT.

As regards this clone: The junction departs from germline at one end; a sequencing error may be responsible. The CDR3 reads CAIRELAGNYGYTF. For the CDR3, the DNA is TGTGCCATCAGGGAGTTAGCAGGGAACTATGGCTACACCTTC. The genes are TRBV10-3 and TRBJ1-2, with a tentative D call TRBD1 (5 bases). The CDR3 loop spans 14 amino acids. Germline V gene data show CDR1 as ENHRY and CDR2 as SYGVKD.

V is TRBV7-9 and J is TRBJ1-4; D remains unclear. The CDR3 runs to 13 residues. V was clipped by 2 bases and J by 8 bases, with 9 bases between them. Germline V lookup: CDR1 SEHNR, CDR2 FQNEAQ (reference sequence). CDR3 nucleotide sequence: TGTGCCAGCAGCTTATCAGGTGGCGAAAAACTGTTTTTT. It codes for CASSLSGGEKLFF.

This clone was detected only a few times. The chain uses TRBV19 and TRBJ1-6; tentative D call: TRBD1 (5 bases). The CDR3 spans 15 residues. The V end was cut by 4 bases, the J end by 8 bases, with 15 bases between. Germline lookup yields CDR1 LNHDA and CDR2 SQIVND (reference sequence). The CDR3 coding sequence is TGTGCCAGTAGTACTACAGGATCTTCGGATTCACCCCTCCACTTT. This codes for CASSTTGSSDSPLHF.

This clone has just a few counts. The V and J genes are TRBV20-1 and TRBJ1-2; D might be TRBD1 (5 bases). The CDR3 is 11 amino acids. Germline values: CDR1 DFQATT, CDR2 SNEGSKA (reference sequence). Written as DNA, the CDR3 is TGCGGCGGGGCCATAGGGAGCGGCTACACCTTC. Translating it yields CGGAIGSGYTF.

This chain joins TRBV5-8 and TRBJ2-1; D might be TRBD1 (5 bases). CDR3 length: 12 residues. The germline CDR1 and CDR2 sequences are SGHTS and YDEGEE. V was shortened by 0 bases and J by 14 bases, with 12 bases between the two germline ends. The CDR3 DNA reads TGTGCCAGCAGCTTGGCCGCCTCAGGGAAGTTCTTC. This sequence encodes CASSLAASGKFF. Full variable domain (rest looked up from reference TRBV5-8 and TRBJ2-1): EAGVTQSPTHLIKTRGQQATLRCSPISGHTSVYWYQQALGLGLQFLLWYDEGEERNRGNFPPRFSGRQFPNYSSELNVNALELEDSALYLCASSLAASGKFFGPGTRLTVL.

The chain carries TRBV19 and TRBJ2-5; 9 bases agree with TRBD2. Per germline, CDR1 LNHDA and CDR2 SQIVND (reference sequence). The CDR3 spans 15 residues. The V gene end was trimmed by 11 bases and the J gene end by 5 bases; junction bases not matched to a gene: 15. The CDR3 coding sequence is TGTGCCTCCCGTGGGGCGGGGGGGCTCCGTGAGACCCAGTACTTC. Its protein product is CASRGAGGLRETQYF.

The count of this clone is one. The chain employs TRBV30 and TRBJ2-3, with 8 positions matching TRBD2. Germline CDR1 is GTSNPN and CDR2 is SVGIG (reference sequence). The CDR3 is made up of 14 amino acids. J lost 3 bases, V lost 5 bases, and 7 bases had no gene match. CDR3 sequence (DNA): TGTGCCTGGGGTGGTGGCGGGGGGACAGATACGCAGTATTTT. Protein sequence: CAWGGGGGTDTQYF.

The chain recombines TRBV15 with TRBJ1-6, with 7 bases lining up with TRBD1. The V and J ends lost 0 bases and 9 bases, in that order; junction bases with no gene match: 8. The CDR3 sequence is 16 residues long. In germline, CDR1 is LNHNV, CDR2 YYDKDF (reference sequence). The CDR3 DNA reads as TGTGCCACCAGCAGAGATCCCCTCACAGGGGCTTCACCCCTCCACTTT. Its translation is CATSRDPLTGASPLHF. The whole variable domain, filled in from reference TRBV15 and TRBJ1-6, reads DAMVIQNPRYQVTQFGKPVTLSCSQTLNHNVMYWYQQKSSQAPKLLFHYYDKDFNNEADTPDNFQSRRPNTSFCFLDIRSPGLGDTAMYLCATSRDPLTGASPLHFGNGTRLTVT.

This chain links TRBV6-5 with TRBJ1-2, with a possible D match to TRBD1 (6 bases). CDR1 and CDR2 (germline): MNHEY, SVGAGI. V was pared by 6 bases and J by 3 bases, with 11 bases between. This CDR3 has 13 amino acids. The CDR3 bases are TGTGCCAGCAGAACGGACAGTCACTATGGCTACACCTTC. Amino acid sequence: CASRTDSHYGYTF.

The rearrangement uses TRBV15 and TRBJ2-1; 9 nucleotides match TRBD1. CDR3 length equals 14 residues. The trim removed 1 base at V and 7 bases at J, leaving 2 bases unmatched. CDR1 is LNHNV and CDR2 is YYDKDF in the germline V gene (reference sequence). The CDR3 region has the DNA TGTGCCACCAGCAGAGGACAGGGGGGGAATGAGCAGTTCTTC. Translated, it gives CATSRGQGGNEQFF.

The chain combines TRBV19 with TRBJ1-2; the match to TRBD1 covers 8 bases. CDR1 is LNHDA, CDR2 SQIVND, per germline (reference sequence). Germline trimming cut 5 bases from V and 5 bases from J; bases unmatched to any gene: 10. The CDR3 spans 15 residues. The CDR3 sequence: CASSSTGQGGYGYTF. CDR3 nucleotides: TGTGCCAGTAGTTCTACCGGACAGGGCGGGTATGGCTACACCTTC.

The chain has TRBV6-5 and TRBJ1-1; TRBD1 aligns across 8 bases. The germline V gene has CDR1 MNHEY and CDR2 SVGAGI. The CDR3 consists of 14 residues. Unmatched junction bases numbered 7, after V lost 6 bases and J lost 4 bases. The CDR3 DNA reads TGTGCCAGCAGCCCGACAGGGGTAAGCACTGAAGCTTTCTTT. This translates into CASSPTGVSTEAFF.